A selection of T cell receptor beta chains follows, all from one sample in a study of cytomegalovirus exposure and HLA in healthy donors. The table came from immunoSEQ multiplex PCR; TCRdb's copy has only in-frame clones and leaves some out. The sample lists 100,000 to 150,000 clones, around three quarters occurring once. The source material was PBMCs. These receptors were taken from a man between 25 and 39 years old in good health and CMV-seronegative. The CDR3 runs from the conserved cysteine through the conserved F or W. Fields, in order: clone size, V gene, J gene, D gene, CDR3 protein, CDR3 DNA. The D gene is left open where the match is weak. Not all rows give a size; the values are once, few, many and, for expanded clones, a class.

size: NA
V: TRBV6-6
J: TRBJ2-1
D: NA
CDR3: CASYSTYNEQFF
DNA: TGTGCCAGCTATTCCACTTACAATGAGCAGTTCTTC

size: NA
V: TRBV10-1
J: TRBJ1-2
D: TRBD1
CDR3: CAKGQTYGYTF
DNA: TGCGCCAAGGGACAGACCTATGGCTACACCTTC

size: NA
V: TRBV5-1
J: TRBJ1-2
D: NA
CDR3: CASSLDPRRVFNYGYTF
DNA: TGCGCCAGCAGCTTGGATCCCCGGAGGGTCTTTAACTATGGCTACACCTTC

size: NA
V: TRBV19
J: TRBJ2-1
D: TRBD2
CDR3: CASSPLAGAYNEQFF
DNA: TGTGCCAGTAGTCCTCTAGCGGGAGCTTACAATGAGCAGTTCTTC

size: NA
V: TRBV2
J: TRBJ2-2
D: TRBD2
CDR3: CASSEGGRLAGLVGELFF
DNA: TGTGCCAGCAGTGAGGGCGGGAGACTAGCGGGATTGGTCGGGGAGCTGTTTTTT

size: NA
V: TRBV29-1
J: TRBJ2-4
D: NA
CDR3: CSVAGGSKNIQYF
DNA: TGCAGCGTTGCCGGGGGTAGTAAAAACATTCAGTACTTC

size: NA
V: TRBV27
J: TRBJ1-4
D: TRBD1
CDR3: CASSLGRPGTGVEKLFF
DNA: TGTGCCAGCAGTTTGGGTCGTCCCGGGACAGGGGTAGAAAAACTGTTTTTT

size: NA
V: TRBV2
J: TRBJ1-1
D: NA
CDR3: CASSDGGRDTEAFF
DNA: TGTGCCAGCAGTGATGGAGGAAGGGACACTGAAGCTTTCTTT

size: NA
V: TRBV14
J: TRBJ2-3
D: TRBD2
CDR3: CASSQDGGLANLDTQYF
DNA: TGTGCCAGCAGCCAAGATGGGGGACTAGCGAACCTCGATACGCAGTATTTT

size: NA
V: TRBV10-3
J: TRBJ1-4
D: TRBD1
CDR3: CAISRGQGQSNEKLFF
DNA: TGTGCCATCAGCCGAGGACAGGGTCAGTCTAATGAAAAACTGTTTTTT

size: NA
V: TRBV6-1
J: TRBJ1-2
D: NA
CDR3: CASSDLAQGYGYTF
DNA: TGTGCCAGCAGTGACCTAGCACAGGGTTATGGCTACACCTTC

size: once
V: TRBV28
J: TRBJ2-7
D: NA
CDR3: CASFSGAVGYEQYF
DNA: TGTGCCAGCTTCTCCGGAGCGGTGGGCTACGAGCAGTACTTC

size: NA
V: TRBV9
J: TRBJ2-3
D: NA
CDR3: CASSVPTLGVADTQYF
DNA: TGTGCCAGCAGCGTACCAACTTTGGGAGTGGCAGATACGCAGTATTTT

size: NA
V: TRBV4-1
J: TRBJ1-1
D: NA
CDR3: CASSHTQRNTEAFF
DNA: TGCGCCAGCAGCCACACACAGAGGAACACTGAAGCTTTCTTT

size: once
V: TRBV30
J: TRBJ1-5
D: NA
CDR3: CAWSVQYNQPQHF
DNA: TGTGCCTGGAGTGTACAGTACAATCAGCCCCAGCATTTT

size: NA
V: TRBV27
J: TRBJ1-2
D: NA
CDR3: CASSSLQGPGGYTF
DNA: TGTGCCAGCAGTTCCTTACAGGGCCCCGGGGGCTACACCTTC

size: NA
V: TRBV5-1
J: TRBJ2-5
D: TRBD2
CDR3: CASSSGLSQETQYF
DNA: TGCGCCAGCAGCTCGGGACTATCCCAGGAGACCCAGTACTTC

size: NA
V: TRBV10-2
J: TRBJ1-1
D: TRBD1
CDR3: CASSESQGALNTEAFF
DNA: TGCGCCAGCAGTGAATCGCAGGGGGCGTTGAACACTGAAGCTTTCTTT

size: few
V: TRBV6-5
J: TRBJ1-1
D: TRBD1
CDR3: CASSLDRATEAFF
DNA: TGTGCCAGCAGTCTTGACAGGGCCACTGAAGCTTTCTTT

size: few
V: TRBV5-8
J: TRBJ2-6
D: TRBD1
CDR3: CASSSGQGVLGANVLTF
DNA: TGTGCCAGCAGCTCAGGACAGGGGGTACTCGGGGCCAACGTCCTGACTTTC

size: NA
V: TRBV15
J: TRBJ1-5
D: TRBD1
CDR3: CATSRDLGQGFGQPQHF
DNA: TGTGCCACCAGCAGAGATCTGGGACAGGGCTTCGGTCAGCCCCAGCATTTT

size: NA
V: TRBV27
J: TRBJ2-1
D: NA
CDR3: CASSLSRDNEQFF
DNA: TGTGCCAGCAGTTTATCACGGGACAATGAGCAGTTCTTC

size: once
V: TRBV7-2
J: TRBJ2-2
D: TRBD1
CDR3: CASSSRDRDTGELFF
DNA: TGTGCCAGCAGCTCCCGGGACAGGGACACCGGGGAGCTGTTTTTT

size: NA
V: TRBV15
J: TRBJ2-7
D: NA
CDR3: CATSRASRRAEQYF
DNA: TGTGCCACCAGCAGAGCCAGTCGGAGAGCCGAGCAGTACTTC

size: few
V: TRBV7-9
J: TRBJ1-1
D: NA
CDR3: CASSSKLNTEAFF
DNA: TGTGCCAGCAGCTCAAAATTGAACACTGAAGCTTTCTTT

size: NA
V: TRBV9
J: TRBJ2-7
D: NA
CDR3: CASSGTSYYEQYF
DNA: TGTGCCAGCAGCGGGACATCATACTACGAGCAGTACTTC

size: NA
V: TRBV9
J: TRBJ2-6
D: NA
CDR3: CASSVGALGANVLTF
DNA: TGTGCCAGCAGCGTGGGAGCTCTCGGGGCCAACGTCCTGACTTTC

size: NA
V: TRBV19
J: TRBJ1-5
D: NA
CDR3: CASSPRSDQPQHF
DNA: TGTGCCAGTAGTCCCCGGAGCGATCAGCCCCAGCATTTT